This T cell receptor (beta chain) was sequenced in a study of shared clonotypes between healthy human individuals. Per the study methods: ImmunoSEQ sequences covered only the junction and lacked quality scores; filtering therefore differed. Assay used: immunoSEQ multiplex PCR; TCRdb lists only in-frame clones, some missing. The V and J calls and clone size were taken over from that table, and D and trimming were inferred from the DNA. The sample includes some 500,000 clones, around 77% of them seen just once. Concerning this clone: Its antigen is not known.

General study findings and limits: Owing to a small donor count, the genetic and exposure-history diversity represented was limited. Clonotype sharing among donors was thought likely to change with sequencing depth.

The V gene end was trimmed by 0 bases and the J gene end by 5 bases; junction bases not matched to a gene: 17. CDR1 and CDR2 (germline): GTSNPN, SVGIG (reference sequence). The CDR3 runs 18 residues. The sequencing input was PBMCs. The sequence derives from a woman between 40 and 50 years old in good health. Some clones in this sample may be carry-over from other donors' samples. The chain couples TRBV30 to TRBJ1-2, with 8 bases fitting TRBD1. CDR3 region: CAWSVTPIRTGSGYGYTF. The CDR3 nucleotides read TGTGCCTGGAGTGTTACTCCGATCAGGACAGGGAGCGGATATGGCTACACCTTC. The variable domain in full, completed from reference TRBV30 and TRBJ1-2, reads SQTIHQWPATLVQPVGSPLSLECTVEGTSNPNLYWYRQAAGRGLQLLFYSVGIGQISSEVPQNLSASRPQDRQFILSSKKLLLSDSGFYLCAWSVTPIRTGSGYGYTFGSGTRLTVV.